This T cell receptor (beta chain) was recovered during a study of T cell changes during pregnancy in multiple sclerosis. The CDR3 runs 17 residues. V lost 4 bases to trimming and J lost 1 base; unmatched junction nucleotides: 9. Germline V gene lookup returns CDR1 MNHNS and CDR2 SASEGT. The table came from immunoSEQ multiplex PCR; TCRdb's copy has only in-frame clones and leaves some out. The sample holds roughly 40,000 clones, 90% to 95% seen once. The source is a female donor with multiple sclerosis, enrolled in a pregnancy study. Sequenced here: peripheral blood, sampled before pregnancy. The chain links TRBV6-1 to TRBJ2-3, with 9 bases fitting TRBD1. CDR3: CASSGRDRASGTDTQYF. The CDR3 DNA follows: TGTGCCAGCAGTGGCCGGGACAGGGCAAGCGGCACAGATACGCAGTATTTT.